A selection of T cell receptor beta chains follows, all from one sample in a study of Graves' ophthalmopathy and Graves' hyperthyroidism. Using its own MiXCR run on the multiplex PCR reads, TCRdb lists one record per CDR3 protein. The table shows roughly 1.1 million distinct CDR3 sequences, with about 38% occurring only once. Sequenced sample: peripheral blood or thyroid tissue (not recorded which). These receptor sequences come from an adult man with Graves' hyperthyroidism. The CDR3 runs from the conserved cysteine through the conserved F or W. D genes are given only for firm matches. Only part of the rows carry a size: once, few, many, or a class if the clone is expanded.

NA	once	TRBV10-3	TRBJ2-7	TGTGCCAGCAGTTACCCGAGTCACCCTTACGAGCAGTACTTC	CASSYPSHPYEQYF
TRBD2	NA	TRBV5-1	TRBJ2-7	TGCGCCAGCACCAGGGAGGGTGCCTACGAGCAGTACTTC	CASTREGAYEQYF
TRBD1	many	TRBV7-9	TRBJ2-2	TGTGCCAGCAGCTACGGGACAGGGACGAACACCGGGGAGCTGTTTTTT	CASSYGTGTNTGELFF
NA	NA	TRBV12-3/TRBV12-4	TRBJ2-7	TGTGCCAGCAGTCCTCGGGAGACGATATACGAGCAGTACTTC	CASSPRETIYEQYF
NA	NA	TRBV11-2	TRBJ1-5	TGTGCCAGCAGTATCTACACCGGAGGGCCCCAGCATTTT	CASSIYTGGPQHF
NA	many	TRBV15	TRBJ2-7	TGTGCCACCAGCAGAGTTGGTTCCTACGAGCAGTACTTC	CATSRVGSYEQYF
NA	NA	TRBV10-1	TRBJ2-7	TGCGCCAGCAGTGAGGTGAGGGTGGGAGAGCAGTACTTC	CASSEVRVGEQYF
TRBD1	NA	TRBV10-3	TRBJ1-1	TGTGCCAGCAGCCCCTACCGGGGACAGGGGGCCTCTGAAGCTTTCTTT	CASSPYRGQGASEAFF
TRBD2	NA	TRBV7-3	TRBJ2-7	TGTGCCAGCAGCCCGGGTTGGGCGGGGGTCGAGCAGTACTTC	CASSPGWAGVEQYF
NA	many	TRBV14	TRBJ1-6	TGTGCCAGCAGCCAAGGAAGCGGGGGAAGGCCCCTCCACTTT	CASSQGSGGRPLHF
NA	NA	TRBV10-3	TRBJ2-7	TGTGCCATCGCCCCCGGTTTAGCGAGTTCCTACGAGCAGTACTTC	CAIAPGLASSYEQYF
TRBD1	many	TRBV7-2	TRBJ1-2	TGTGCCAGCAGCCCAATGCCGAGGGACAGGGAGGAGAATGGCTACACCTTC	CASSPMPRDREENGYTF
TRBD1	many	TRBV7-6	TRBJ2-7	TGTGCCAGCAGCTTAGAGTCAGGGGGCTACAACGAGCAGTACTTC	CASSLESGGYNEQYF
NA	NA	TRBV5-1	TRBJ1-1	TGCGCCAGCATCTATTGGACGGGGTACGGGAACACTGAAGCTTTCTTT	CASIYWTGYGNTEAFF
NA	NA	TRBV12-3/TRBV12-4	TRBJ2-5	TGTGCCAGCAGTTTATACCGGGGGTACCAAGAGACCCAGTACTTC	CASSLYRGYQETQYF
TRBD1	NA	TRBV20-1	TRBJ1-6	TGCAGTGCTACAAGCGGGGGGACAGTCTATAATTCACCCCTCCACTTT	CSATSGGTVYNSPLHF
TRBD2	many	TRBV12-3/TRBV12-4	TRBJ2-5	TGTGCCAGCAGCTTAGCGGGAAAACAAGAGACCCAGTACTTC	CASSLAGKQETQYF
NA	NA	TRBV6-6	TRBJ1-1	TGTGCCAGCAGGTCACCGGGACAAGGGGACACTGAAGCTTTCTTT	CASRSPGQGDTEAFF
NA	NA	TRBV7-9	TRBJ2-3	TGTGCCAGCGCCACCCTGGATACGCAGTATTTT	CASATLDTQYF
NA	few	TRBV3-1	TRBJ2-7	TGTGCCAGCAGCCCCCGTATGAGTAGACAGCTGACCTACGAGCAGTACTTC	CASSPRMSRQLTYEQYF
TRBD2	NA	TRBV2	TRBJ2-5	TGTGCCATAGCGGGAGTGGAGGAGACCCAGTACTTC	CAIAGVEETQYF
NA	NA	TRBV24-1	TRBJ2-2	TGTGCCACCAGCCAACAGGGATTCGGTGAGCTGTTTTTT	CATSQQGFGELFF
NA	many	TRBV9	TRBJ1-3	TGTGCCAGCAGCGGCGGGGAAACCTCTGGAAACACCATATATTTT	CASSGGETSGNTIYF
NA	many	TRBV7-8	TRBJ1-3	TGTGCCAGCAGCTTCGTGAGGGGCTCTGGAAACACCATATATTTT	CASSFVRGSGNTIYF
NA	many	TRBV6-5	TRBJ2-5	TGTGCCAGCAGTGTGGTAGGGGGGCGCCAAGAGACCCAGTACTTC	CASSVVGGRQETQYF